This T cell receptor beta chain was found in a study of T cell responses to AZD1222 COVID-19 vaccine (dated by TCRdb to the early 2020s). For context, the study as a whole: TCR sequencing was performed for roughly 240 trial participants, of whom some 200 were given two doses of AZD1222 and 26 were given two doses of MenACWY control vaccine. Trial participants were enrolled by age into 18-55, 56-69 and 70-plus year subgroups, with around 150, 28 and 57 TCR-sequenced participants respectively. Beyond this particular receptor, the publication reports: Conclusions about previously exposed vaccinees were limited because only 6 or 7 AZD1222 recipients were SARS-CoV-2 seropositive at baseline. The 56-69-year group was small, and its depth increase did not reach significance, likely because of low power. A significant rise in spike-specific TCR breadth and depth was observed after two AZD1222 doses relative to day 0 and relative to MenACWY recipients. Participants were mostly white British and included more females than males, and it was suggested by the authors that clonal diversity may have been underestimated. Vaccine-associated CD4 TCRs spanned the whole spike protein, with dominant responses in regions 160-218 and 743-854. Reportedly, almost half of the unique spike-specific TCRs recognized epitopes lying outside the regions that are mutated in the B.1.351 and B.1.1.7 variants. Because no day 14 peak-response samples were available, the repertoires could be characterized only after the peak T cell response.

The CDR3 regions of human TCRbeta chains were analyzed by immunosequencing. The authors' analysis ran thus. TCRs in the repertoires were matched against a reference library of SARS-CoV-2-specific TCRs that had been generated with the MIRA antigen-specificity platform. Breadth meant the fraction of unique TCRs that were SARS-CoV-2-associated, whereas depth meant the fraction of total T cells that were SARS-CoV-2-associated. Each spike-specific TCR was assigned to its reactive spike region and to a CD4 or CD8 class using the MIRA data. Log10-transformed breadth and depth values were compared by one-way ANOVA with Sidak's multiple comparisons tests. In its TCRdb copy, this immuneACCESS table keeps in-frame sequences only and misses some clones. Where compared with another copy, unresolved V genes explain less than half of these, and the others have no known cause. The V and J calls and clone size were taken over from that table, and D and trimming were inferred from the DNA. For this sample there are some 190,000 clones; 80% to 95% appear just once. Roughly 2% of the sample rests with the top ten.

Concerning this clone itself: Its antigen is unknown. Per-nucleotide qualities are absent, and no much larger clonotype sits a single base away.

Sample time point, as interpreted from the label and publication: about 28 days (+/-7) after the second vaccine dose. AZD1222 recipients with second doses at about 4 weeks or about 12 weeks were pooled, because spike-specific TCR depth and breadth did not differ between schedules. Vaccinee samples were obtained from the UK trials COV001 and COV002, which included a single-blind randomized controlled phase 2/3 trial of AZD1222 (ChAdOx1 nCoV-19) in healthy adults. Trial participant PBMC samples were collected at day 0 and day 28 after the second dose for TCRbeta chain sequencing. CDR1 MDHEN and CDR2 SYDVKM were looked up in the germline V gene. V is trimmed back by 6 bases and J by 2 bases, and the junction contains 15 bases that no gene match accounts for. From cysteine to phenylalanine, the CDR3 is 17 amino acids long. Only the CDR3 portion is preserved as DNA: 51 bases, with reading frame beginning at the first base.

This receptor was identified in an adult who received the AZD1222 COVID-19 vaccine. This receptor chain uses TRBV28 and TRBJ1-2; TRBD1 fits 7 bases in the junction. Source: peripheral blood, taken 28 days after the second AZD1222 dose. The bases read TGTGCCAGCAGCCGAACCGGCGGCCCGACAGGGAACTATGGCTACACCTTC. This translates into CASSRTGGPTGNYGYTF.